Below, 14 T cell receptor beta chains from the same sample are listed, as sequenced in a study of control samples from healthy donors and cancer patients. Libraries were prepared by immunoSEQ multiplex PCR; TCRdb keeps only in-frame clonotypes and omits some of them. The sample includes 110,000 to 150,000 clones, about 90% of them seen just once. Specimen: blood. The receptors derive from a man aged 18-30 years in good health.

The chain combines TRBV6-2 or TRBV6-3 with TRBJ2-6; D gene uncertain. V dropped 3 bases and J dropped 0 bases, with 12 bases sitting between them. This CDR3 is 17 amino acids long. The germline V gene has CDR1 MNHEY and CDR2 SVGEGT. The CDR3 bases are TGTGCCAGCAGTTATGGGATAGGAGTCTCTGGGGCCAACGTCCTGACTTTC. This gives the protein CASSYGIGVSGANVLTF.

The J gene is TRBJ2-3, the V gene TRBV3-1 (or the pseudogene TRBV3-2), with D perhaps matching TRBD1 or TRBD2 (6 bases each). V was pared by 8 bases and J by 5 bases, with 11 bases between. This CDR3 comprises 12 residues. CDR1 LGHDT and CDR2 YNNKEL come from the germline V gene (reference sequence). This CDR3 reads CASGGQGDTQYF. The CDR3, as DNA: TGTGCCAGCGGGGGGCAGGGAGATACGCAGTATTTT.

V usage is TRBV11-2 and J usage is TRBJ2-1, with 11 nucleotides matching TRBD2. Trimming removed 0 bases from V and 3 bases from J; junction bases left unmatched: 1. The CDR3 loop spans 16 amino acids. Germline V gene data show CDR1 as SGHAT and CDR2 as FQNNGV. Written as DNA, the CDR3 is TGTGCCAGCAGCTTAGAACTAGCGGGGGTCTACAATGAGCAGTTCTTC. It yields the protein CASSLELAGVYNEQFF.

This chain links TRBV28 with TRBJ1-4, with TRBD1 as a possible D gene (5 bases). With 5 bases removed from V and 1 base from J, the gap between germline ends came to 11 bases. The V gene's germline CDR1 is MDHEN and CDR2 SYDVKM. The CDR3 has 15 residues. The CDR3 is CASSPPGLTNEKLFF. In DNA form, the CDR3 reads TGTGCCAGCAGTCCCCCAGGGTTAACTAATGAAAAACTGTTTTTT.

The gene calls are TRBV28 and TRBJ1-3; no reliable D call. V was cut by 5 bases and J by 0 bases, with 20 bases left in between. Germline CDR1 reads MDHEN; CDR2 reads SYDVKM. The CDR3 length is 18 residues. CDR3 nucleotide sequence: TGTGCCAGCAGTCCCCTCTCGGGGAAAGGACTCTCTGGAAACACCATATATTTT. This codes for CASSPLSGKGLSGNTIYF.

This clone was detected once. V gene TRBV5-1 combines with J gene TRBJ2-6; D may be TRBD2 (5 bases). The CDR3 sequence is 17 residues long. The germline CDR1 and CDR2 sequences are SGHRS and YFSETQ. V lost 4 bases, J lost 0 bases, and 14 bases lay in between. The CDR3 sequence is CASSPVVGSSGANVLTF. Written as DNA, the CDR3 is TGCGCCAGCAGCCCGGTGGTGGGGAGCTCTGGGGCCAACGTCCTGACTTTC.

The gene calls are TRBV2 and TRBJ1-2; 9 bases match TRBD1. From germline, CDR1 is SNHLY and CDR2 FYNNEI. CDR3 size: 16 residues. The trim removed 9 bases at V and 7 bases at J, leaving 18 bases unmatched. The CDR3 spells CARTRGQGSPSGGYTF. CDR3 in DNA: TGTGCCAGGACAAGAGGACAGGGGAGCCCCTCGGGTGGCTACACCTTC.

V is TRBV27 and J is TRBJ2-7; D remains ambiguous. The ends were cut back, 4 bases at V and 0 bases at J, with 10 bases in the middle. This CDR3 contains 14 residues. In germline, CDR1 is MNHEY, CDR2 SMNVEV (reference sequence). The CDR3 DNA is TGTGCCAGCAGTTCGCGGCGGCCCTCCTACGAGCAGTACTTC. It is translated as CASSSRRPSYEQYF.

This clone was picked up one time. V is TRBV11-2 and J is TRBJ2-2, with 8 nucleotides matching TRBD1. The CDR3 runs to 16 residues. CDR1 and CDR2 from the germline V gene are SGHAT and FQNNGV. The V segment lost 6 bases and the J segment 4 bases; nucleotides outside the gene matches: 10. The CDR3 region has the DNA TGTGCCAGCAGGACCCTGGACAGGGATCGCACCGGGGAGCTGTTTTTT. Residues: CASRTLDRDRTGELFF.

This chain uses TRBV9 with TRBJ1-3; maybe TRBD1 (5 bases). The CDR3 length is 16 residues. CDR1 is SGDLS, CDR2 YYNGEE, per germline. Between the trimmed V and J ends, which lost 0 bases and 3 bases, there was a span of 13 bases. The CDR3 DNA reads TGTGCCAGCAGCGTAGCCCCCGGGGGATATGGAAACACCATATATTTT. This sequence encodes CASSVAPGGYGNTIYF.

The chain carries TRBV29-1 and TRBJ2-3; 9 positions match TRBD1. Germline assignment: CDR1 SQVTM and CDR2 ANQGSEA. The CDR3 length is 13 residues. Trimming took 5 bases from V and 1 from J; bases not matched to a gene: 1. The CDR3 spells CSVRQGGTDTQYF. The CDR3 DNA sequence: TGCAGCGTTCGACAGGGGGGCACAGATACGCAGTATTTT.

The chain has TRBV5-6 and TRBJ1-3; the D is unclear. CDR3 size: 12 residues. The ends were cut back, 0 bases at V and 2 bases at J, with 0 bases in the middle. Germline CDR1 is SGHDT and CDR2 is YYEEEE. The CDR3 DNA reads TGTGCCAGCAGCTTGGCTGGAAACACCATATATTTT. It is translated as CASSLAGNTIYF.

The V and J genes are TRBV18 and TRBJ1-5; no clear D gene. V was cut by 2 bases and J by 4 bases, with 3 bases left in between. CDR3 length: 12 residues. Per the germline V gene, CDR1 is KGHSH and CDR2 is LQKENI. The CDR3 is CASSPVNQPQHF. In DNA form, the CDR3 reads TGTGCCAGCTCACCAGTTAATCAGCCCCAGCATTTT.

This clone is a singleton in its sample. The chain links TRBV30 to TRBJ1-5; D is perhaps TRBD1 (5 bases). Trimming removed 2 bases from V and 1 base from J, with 15 bases in between. The CDR3 totals 16 residues. CDR1 GTSNPN and CDR2 SVGIG come from the germline V gene (reference sequence). The CDR3 sequence: CAWSSWGRGSNQPQHF. For the CDR3, the DNA is TGTGCCTGGAGTAGTTGGGGGAGGGGAAGCAATCAGCCCCAGCATTTT.